One T cell receptor (beta chain) is described in this entry. The data are from a study of cytomegalovirus exposure and HLA in healthy donors. Across the whole study: Across a few hundred genotyped donors, around 82% landed in the Caucasian-associated ancestry cluster.

Although they were nominally healthy when sampled, donors likely had unrecorded immune exposures. 60 Vbeta and 13 Jbeta primers were used in PCR. Profiling relied on immunoSEQ multiplex PCR, and the TCRdb table lists in-frame clones only, not all of them. Across 100,000 to 150,000 clones, the top ten clones capture more than 1% of the sample. The origin of this receptor is a man younger than 30 in good health and CMV-seronegative. Input material: PBMCs.

The CDR3 spells CASSIDDSRGYEQYF. Written as DNA, the CDR3 is TGCGCCAGCAGCATAGACGACAGTAGAGGCTACGAGCAGTACTTC. The V call is TRBV5-1, the J call TRBJ2-7, with D possibly being TRBD1 (5 bases). V lost 4 bases and J 3 bases, leaving 17 bases between the germline ends. This CDR3 is built from 15 residues. Germline V lookup: CDR1 SGHRS, CDR2 YFSETQ.